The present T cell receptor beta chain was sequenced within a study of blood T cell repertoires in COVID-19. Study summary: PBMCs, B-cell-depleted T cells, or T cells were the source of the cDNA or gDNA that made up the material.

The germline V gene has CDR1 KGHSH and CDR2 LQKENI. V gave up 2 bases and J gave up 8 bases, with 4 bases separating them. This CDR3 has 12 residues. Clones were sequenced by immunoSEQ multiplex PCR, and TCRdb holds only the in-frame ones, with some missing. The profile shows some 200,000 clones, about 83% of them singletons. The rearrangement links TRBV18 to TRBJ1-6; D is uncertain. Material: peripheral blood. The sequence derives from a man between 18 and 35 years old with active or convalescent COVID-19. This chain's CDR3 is CASSPEDSPLHF. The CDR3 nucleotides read TGTGCCAGCTCACCAGAGGATTCACCCCTCCACTTT.